The following is a T cell receptor beta chain sequence with its context. Its antigen is still unknown. These data originate in a study of T cell repertoires in cytomegalovirus infection. Study context: In the study, CMV epitopes included recently identified HLA-C-restricted and well-studied HLA-B-restricted ones.

Trimming removed 6 bases from V and 0 bases from J, with 12 bases in between. Germline V gene lookup returns CDR1 DFQATT and CDR2 SNEGSKA (reference sequence). The CDR3 has 14 residues. MiXCR, run by TCRdb on the reads, gives a single entry per CDR3 protein. The repertoire holds roughly 500,000 distinct CDR3 sequences, about 39% seen once, with just under 45% in the top ten. The specimen was cultured PBMCs, collected from culture after CMV antigen stimulation. The chain is built from TRBV20-1 and TRBJ2-1; possible D gene TRBD2, 6 bases. The receptor's source is a human donor in good health (CMV status not recorded). Some clones in this sample may be carry-over from other donors' samples. CDR3 in DNA: TGCAGTGCGCGGCCCGGGGGCTCCTACAATGAGCAGTTCTTC. Protein sequence: CSARPGGSYNEQFF.